This T cell receptor (beta chain) appears in the sequencing data of a study of T cells generated in artificial thymic organoids (dated by TCRdb to 2016 to 2017). Regarding the research as a whole: The TCR alpha and beta CDR3 repertoires of CD8 single positive T cells derived from in vitro artificial thymic organoids were compared with those of thymic and peripheral blood naive CD8 T cells. The displayed repertoire sequencing data were described as being representative of three independent experiments.

To build the artificial thymic organoids, human HSPCs were aggregated with MS5 murine stromal cells that had been transduced with human DLL1, and the aggregates were cultured at an air-liquid interface. Organoids were seeded with FACS-purified CD34+CD3- hematopoietic stem and progenitor cells depleted of residual T cells. Serum-free RB27 medium, consisting of RPMI 1640 supplemented with B27, FLT3L, IL-7 and ascorbic acid, was used for organoid culture. Organoid and thymic CD3+TCRalphabeta+CD8 single positive T cells were FACS sorted before RNA extraction. Total RNA was purified from 40,000 to 200,000 sorted cells per sample with the RNeasy Micro kit, and quality checked on an Agilent RNA 6000 Nano chip. As a fraction of the sample, this clonotype is medium-sized (0.01 to 0.1%). This clone's antigen is unknown. No base quality information exists; no much larger clone differs at one position. What the work shows at the level of the full study, not this receptor alone: The TCR clonotype diversity of organoid-derived CD8 single positive T cells was physiological and comparable to that of naive CD8 T cells from thymus and blood. No skewed Valpha or Vbeta usage was observed in organoid-derived T cells, a finding that argues against dominance of unconventional lineages or clonal expansions.

Separate semi-nested PCR amplifications were run for the TCRalpha and TCRbeta libraries, using Advantage 2 and reverse primers located in the TRAC or TRBC constant regions. The amount of total RNA used for first-strand cDNA synthesis ranged from 3.5 to 500 ng. TCR cDNA libraries were generated by 5'-RACE using the SMARTer PCR cDNA Synthesis kit, with a poly-dT primer employed for first-strand synthesis. The semi-nested reverse primers in the constant regions carried 5-nucleotide sample-specific barcodes, and the PCR products were cleaned up with the Zymo DNA Clean and Concentrator-5 kit. Up to ten barcoded samples were pooled, ligated to Illumina adaptors and sequenced as 2 x 150 bp paired-end reads on an Illumina MiSeq. Regarding the original processing steps: After demultiplexing, reads were aligned with BLAT to a custom library containing all human TRAV, TRAJ, TRBV, TRBD and TRBJ combinations from IMGT. The best BLAT hits were picked using pslCDnaFilter (-maxAligns=1, -ignoreIntrons), and custom Perl scripts were used to calculate clonotype frequencies. TCRdb ran its own pipeline on the public reads, namely fastp trimming at Q25 and MiXCR clone calling, and kept in-frame beta chains. One record per CDR3 amino acid sequence lists the most common genes and DNA. The V and J calls reflect TCRdb's pipeline rather than the authors' work. The sample has roughly 5,300 distinct CDR3 sequences on record, 25% to 30% of them singletons. The ten largest account for 2.5% to 3% of the sample.

The germline V gene encodes CDR1 MNHEY and CDR2 SMNVEV (reference sequence). Trimming at the junction amounts to 2 bases on V and 1 base on J, and the germline ends lie 2 bases apart. The CDR3 measures 12 amino acids from cysteine to phenylalanine. The entry retains the CDR3 DNA only, 36 bases that are in frame from base 1. The receptor was isolated from a human donor who gave cord blood stem cells for thymic organoid culture, a cardiac surgery patient who gave postnatal thymus, or a blood donor (not recorded which). This sequence uses TRBV27 and TRBJ1-1, with an unclear D gene assignment. Sequenced: naive CD8+ T cells grown in artificial thymic organoids from cord blood stem and progenitor cells. This specimen's cell subset or site label, per the study, means: CD3+TCRalphabeta+CD8SP T cells; for blood, CD45RO-CCR7+ naive CD8+ T cells. The CDR3 amino acid sequence is: CASSLQNTEAFF. The DNA sequence is given as TGTGCCAGCAGTTTACAGAACACTGAAGCTTTCTTT.